The 13 T cell receptor beta chains presented below share a single source sample, sequenced in a study of post-analysis software for immune sequencing data. Study-level points and caveats: TRBV5-6, TRBV5-1 and TRBV20-1 were among 4 or 5 TRBV segments more frequent in patients than controls.

Their antigens are not known. Every TCR beta cDNA library bore unique molecular identifiers. TCRdb re-analysed the PCR reads in MiXCR, keeping a single row per CDR3 protein. The sample has approximately 440,000 distinct CDR3 sequences; around 40% are singletons. The sequenced sample was blood. These receptors were obtained from a girl aged 5-17 years with multiple sclerosis.

V and J are TRBV5-1 and TRBJ2-1; 8 bases align to TRBD2. The CDR3 is 15 amino acids. Losses at the gene ends were 5 bases for V and 0 bases for J; bases not matched to a gene: 4. Germline V gene lookup returns CDR1 SGHRS and CDR2 YFSETQ. The CDR3 sequence is CASRETSGSYNEQFF. The CDR3 DNA is TGCGCCAGCAGAGAAACTAGCGGCTCCTACAATGAGCAGTTCTTC. The whole variable domain, remainder taken from reference TRBV5-1 and TRBJ2-1, is KAGVTQTPRYLIKTRGQQVTLSCSPISGHRSVSWYQQTPGQGLQFLFEYFSETQRNKGNFPGRFSGRQFSNSRSEMNVSTLELGDSALYLCASRETSGSYNEQFFGPGTRLTVL.

V and J are TRBV5-1 and TRBJ2-1, with 9 bases matching TRBD2. The CDR3 length is 15 residues. Trimming removed 2 bases from V and 5 bases from J; junction bases left unmatched: 5. Germline CDR1 reads SGHRS; CDR2 reads YFSETQ. The CDR3 region is CASSLAGGVHNEQFF. CDR3 nucleotides: TGCGCCAGCAGCTTAGCGGGAGGAGTCCACAATGAGCAGTTCTTC.

This clonotype was observed a handful of times. The chain employs TRBV20-1 and TRBJ1-1; a possible D gene is TRBD1 (6 bases). Germline V lookup: CDR1 DFQATT, CDR2 SNEGSKA (reference sequence). This CDR3 is 11 amino acids long. Trimming shortened V by 4 bases and J by 3 bases, and 6 bases separated the two germline ends. The CDR3 DNA sequence: TGCAGTGCTACAGGGGACACTGAAGCTTTCTTT. Protein product: CSATGDTEAFF.

The chain joins TRBV28 to TRBJ2-3; D gene uncertain. Germline V gives CDR1 MDHEN, CDR2 SYDVKM. V was clipped by 3 bases and J by 4 bases, with 14 bases between them. This CDR3 has 15 amino acids. The CDR3 coding sequence is TGTGCCAGCAGTTTCGGCTCGCTTGGGTCAGATACGCAGTATTTT. It encodes CASSFGSLGSDTQYF.

The chain couples TRBV5-1 to TRBJ1-1, with D possibly TRBD1 on 5 matching bases. The CDR3 length is 14 residues. CDR1 and CDR2 from the germline V gene are SGHRS and YFSETQ. The V gene lost 2 bases and the J gene lost 2 bases, with 10 bases spanning the gap. As DNA, the CDR3 is TGCGCCAGCAGCTTTGGGGCAGCCAACACTGAAGCTTTCTTT. Encoded protein: CASSFGAANTEAFF.

This clonotype was found a few times. The gene calls are TRBV11-2 and TRBJ2-1; 8 positions agree with TRBD2. This CDR3 spans 15 amino acids. V shed 7 bases and J 6 bases; nucleotides not matched to a gene: 11. Germline V CDR1 and CDR2: SGHAT, FQNNGV. CDR3 residues: CASIPSGSGANEQFF. Written as DNA, the CDR3 is TGTGCCAGCATCCCCTCGGGTAGCGGGGCCAATGAGCAGTTCTTC.

The chain joins TRBV30 to TRBJ2-5, with D uncertain. The J call is in doubt because the DNA end fits TRBJ2-4 better. This CDR3 comprises 15 residues. The germline gives CDR1 GTSNPN, CDR2 SVGIG (reference sequence). The chain's CDR3 is CAWSPNQLAKNIQYF. In DNA, the CDR3 is TGTGCCTGGAGTCCTAATCAGCTAGCCAAAAACATTCAGTACTTC.

The rearrangement links TRBV5-1 to TRBJ1-2, with TRBD1 matching 8 bases. The CDR3 is 15 residues long. Trimming removed 6 bases from V and 0 bases from J; junction bases left unmatched: 7. Germline V CDR1 and CDR2: SGHRS, YFSETQ. CDR3 sequence: CASNSDRVSNYGYTF. CDR3 nucleotide sequence: TGCGCCAGCAACTCGGACAGGGTCTCTAACTATGGCTACACCTTC.

This clonotype occurred a few times. The chain is built from TRBV7-3 and TRBJ2-3; D perhaps matches TRBD2 (6 bases). The germline gives CDR1 SGHTA, CDR2 FQGTGA. This CDR3 contains 15 residues. V shed 6 bases and J shed 5 bases, with 18 bases lying between them. The CDR3 protein is CASSRNGGHGDTQYF. The DNA for the CDR3 is TGTGCCAGCAGTCGAAATGGAGGGCACGGAGATACGCAGTATTTT. Complete variable domain (other parts from reference TRBV7-3 and TRBJ2-3): GAGVSQTPSNKVTEKGKYVELRCDPISGHTALYWYRQSLGQGPEFLIYFQGTGAADDSGLPNDRFFAVRPEGSVSTLKIQRTERGDSAVYLCASSRNGGHGDTQYFGPGTRLTVL.

The rearrangement joins TRBV13 to TRBJ1-2; 7 nucleotides line up with TRBD1. This CDR3 is 14 amino acids long. Germline CDR1 PRHDT, CDR2 FYEKMQ (reference sequence). V was clipped by 5 bases and J by 4 bases; unmatched bases: 7. The CDR3 here is CASSPRDSLYGYTF. CDR3 sequence (DNA): TGTGCCAGCAGCCCCCGGGACAGCCTCTATGGCTACACCTTC.

The chain combines TRBV20-1 with TRBJ2-3; no clear D. CDR3 size: 12 residues. The V end was cut by 6 bases, the J end by 3 bases, with 10 bases between. The V gene's germline CDR1 is DFQATT and CDR2 SNEGSKA (reference sequence). The CDR3 sequence is CSARFVTDTQYF. In DNA, the CDR3 is TGCAGTGCCCGATTCGTTACAGATACGCAGTATTTT.

The gene calls are TRBV29-1 and TRBJ2-3, with D unclear. Trimming shortened V by 4 bases and J by 0 bases, and 8 bases separated the two germline ends. This CDR3 spans 13 amino acids. Germline V gene data show CDR1 as SQVTM and CDR2 as ANQGSEA. Written as DNA, the CDR3 is TGCAGCGTTGCCGACGACAGCACAGATACGCAGTATTTT. This translates into CSVADDSTDTQYF.

This clonotype was picked up a small number of times. The chain couples TRBV7-2 to TRBJ2-5; unclear D gene. This CDR3 spans 12 amino acids. V lost 0 bases to trimming and J lost 13 bases, with 12 bases between them. Germline CDR1 reads SGHTA; CDR2 reads FQGNSA. DNA of the CDR3: TGTGCCAGCAGCTTAGCGGGCCGGGTCTTGTACTTC. Its translation is CASSLAGRVLYF.